The clone carrying this T cell receptor (beta chain) was seen just once. An amount of RNA that ranged from about 0.45 to 1 ug was reverse transcribed with random hexamers. The immunoSEQ assay covered 54 Vbeta and 13 Jbeta segments for CDR3. One entry per CDR3 protein results from TCRdb running MiXCR on the immunoSEQ multiplex PCR reads. Of almost 450,000 distinct CDR3 sequences in the sample, approximately 89% were seen once. The data were taken from a study of CD8 T cells in Susac syndrome. The receptor comes from a human donor with multiple sclerosis. Sequencing was done on a sample of CD8+ T cells from PBMCs.

CDR3 nucleotide sequence: TGCGCCAGCAGCTTGGGTGTTGGAGGGGAGCAGTTCTTC. It encodes CASSLGVGGEQFF. The chain carries TRBV5-1 and TRBJ2-1; a weak D match, TRBD2 (6 bases). CDR3 size: 13 residues. The germline V gene encodes CDR1 SGHRS and CDR2 YFSETQ. The V end lost 0 bases, the J end lost 10 bases, and 11 bases lay between the germline ends.